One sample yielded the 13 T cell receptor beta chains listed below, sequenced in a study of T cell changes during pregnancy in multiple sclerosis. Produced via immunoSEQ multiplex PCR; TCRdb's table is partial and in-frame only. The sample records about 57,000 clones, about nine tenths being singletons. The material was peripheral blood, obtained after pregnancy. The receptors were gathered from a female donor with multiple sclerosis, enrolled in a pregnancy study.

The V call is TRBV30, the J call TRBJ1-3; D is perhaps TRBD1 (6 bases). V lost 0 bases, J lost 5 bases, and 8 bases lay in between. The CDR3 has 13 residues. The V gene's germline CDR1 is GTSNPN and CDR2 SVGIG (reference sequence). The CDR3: CAWSVTGRNTIYF. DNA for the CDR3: TGTGCCTGGAGTGTGACAGGCCGAAACACCATATATTTT.

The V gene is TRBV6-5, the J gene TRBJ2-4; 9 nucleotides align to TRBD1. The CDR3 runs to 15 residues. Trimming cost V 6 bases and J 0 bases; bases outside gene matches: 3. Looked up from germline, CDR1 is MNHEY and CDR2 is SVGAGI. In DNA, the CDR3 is TGTGCCAGCAGACAGGGGGCCCCAGCCAAAAACATTCAGTACTTC. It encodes CASRQGAPAKNIQYF.

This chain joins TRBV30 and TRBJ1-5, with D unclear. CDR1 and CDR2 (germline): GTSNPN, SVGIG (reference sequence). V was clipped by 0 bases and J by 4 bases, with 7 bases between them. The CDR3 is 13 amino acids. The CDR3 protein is CAWSVRGNQPQHF. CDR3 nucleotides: TGTGCCTGGAGTGTACGCGGGAATCAGCCCCAGCATTTT.

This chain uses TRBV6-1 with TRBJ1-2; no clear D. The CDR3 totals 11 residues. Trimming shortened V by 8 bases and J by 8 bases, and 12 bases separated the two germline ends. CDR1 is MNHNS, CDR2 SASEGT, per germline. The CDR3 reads CASHSQGGYTF. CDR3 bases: TGTGCCAGCCACAGCCAAGGAGGCTACACCTTC.

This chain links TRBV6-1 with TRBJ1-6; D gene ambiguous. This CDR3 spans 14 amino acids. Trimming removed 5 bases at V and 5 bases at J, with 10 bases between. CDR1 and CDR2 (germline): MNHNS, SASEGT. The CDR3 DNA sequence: TGTGCCAGCAGTTGGCAGGTCGATAATTCACCCCTCCACTTT. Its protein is CASSWQVDNSPLHF.

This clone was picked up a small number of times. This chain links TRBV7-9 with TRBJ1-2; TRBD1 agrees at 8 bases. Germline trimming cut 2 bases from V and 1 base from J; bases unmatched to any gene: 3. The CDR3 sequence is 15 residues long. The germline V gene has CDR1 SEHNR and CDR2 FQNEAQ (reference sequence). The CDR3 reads CASSLTGGRNYGYTF. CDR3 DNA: TGTGCCAGCAGCTTAACAGGGGGGCGTAACTATGGCTACACCTTC.

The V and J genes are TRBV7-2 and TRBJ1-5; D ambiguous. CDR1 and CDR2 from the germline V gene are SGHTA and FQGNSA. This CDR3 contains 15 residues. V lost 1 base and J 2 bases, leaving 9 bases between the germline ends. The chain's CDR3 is CASSLGVSRNQPQHF. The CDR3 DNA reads TGTGCCAGCAGCTTAGGCGTATCGCGCAATCAGCCCCAGCATTTT.

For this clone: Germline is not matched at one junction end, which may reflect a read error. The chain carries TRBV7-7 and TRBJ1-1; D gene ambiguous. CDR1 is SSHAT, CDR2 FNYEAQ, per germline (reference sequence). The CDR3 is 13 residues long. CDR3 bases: TGTGCTAGCAGCCGTACGGTGAACACTGAAGCTTTCTTT. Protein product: CASSRTVNTEAFF.

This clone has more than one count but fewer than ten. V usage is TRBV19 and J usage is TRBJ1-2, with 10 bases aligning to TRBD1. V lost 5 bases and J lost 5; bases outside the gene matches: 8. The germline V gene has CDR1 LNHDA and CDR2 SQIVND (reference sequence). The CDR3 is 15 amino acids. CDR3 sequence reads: CASSGRTGGGYGYTF. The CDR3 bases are TGTGCCAGTAGTGGACGGACAGGGGGAGGTTATGGCTACACCTTC.

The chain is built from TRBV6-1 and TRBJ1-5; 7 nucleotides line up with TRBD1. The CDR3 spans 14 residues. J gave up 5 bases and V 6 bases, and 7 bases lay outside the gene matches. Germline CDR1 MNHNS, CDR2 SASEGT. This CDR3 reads CASSPGQIYQPQHF. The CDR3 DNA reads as TGTGCCAGCAGCCCGGGACAGATTTATCAGCCCCAGCATTTT.

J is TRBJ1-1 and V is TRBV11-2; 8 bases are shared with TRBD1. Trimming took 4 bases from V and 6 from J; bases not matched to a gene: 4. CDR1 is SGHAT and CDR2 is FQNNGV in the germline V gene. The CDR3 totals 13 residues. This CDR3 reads CASSSGQGAEAFF. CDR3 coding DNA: TGTGCCAGCAGCTCAGGACAGGGCGCTGAAGCTTTCTTT.

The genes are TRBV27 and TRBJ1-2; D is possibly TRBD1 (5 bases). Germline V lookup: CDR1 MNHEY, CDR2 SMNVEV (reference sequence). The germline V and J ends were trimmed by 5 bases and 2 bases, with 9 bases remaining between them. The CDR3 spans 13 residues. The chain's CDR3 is CASSPRDNYGYTF. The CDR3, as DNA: TGTGCCAGCAGTCCGCGGGACAACTATGGCTACACCTTC.

CDR3 nucleotides: TGTGCCACCAGCAGGAGGCCTTCGGGACTAGCGGATTCCTACGAGCAGTACTTC. Protein product: CATSRRPSGLADSYEQYF. The rearrangement uses TRBV15 and TRBJ2-7; TRBD2 aligns across 11 bases. Germline CDR1 reads LNHNV; CDR2 reads YYDKDF (reference sequence). This CDR3 has 18 residues. V gave up 3 bases and J gave up 1 base; unmatched junction bases: 11.